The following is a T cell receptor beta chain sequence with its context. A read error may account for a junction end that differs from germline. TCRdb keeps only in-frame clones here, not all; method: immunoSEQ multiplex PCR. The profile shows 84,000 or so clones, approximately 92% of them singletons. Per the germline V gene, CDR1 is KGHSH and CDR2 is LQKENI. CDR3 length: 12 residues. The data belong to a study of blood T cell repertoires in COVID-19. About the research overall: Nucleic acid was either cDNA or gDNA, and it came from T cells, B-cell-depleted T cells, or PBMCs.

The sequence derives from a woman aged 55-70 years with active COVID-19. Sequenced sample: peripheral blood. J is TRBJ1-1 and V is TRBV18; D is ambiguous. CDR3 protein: CASSPPGQKAFF. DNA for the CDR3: TGTGCCAGCTCTCCACCGGGCCAGAAAGCTTTCTTT.